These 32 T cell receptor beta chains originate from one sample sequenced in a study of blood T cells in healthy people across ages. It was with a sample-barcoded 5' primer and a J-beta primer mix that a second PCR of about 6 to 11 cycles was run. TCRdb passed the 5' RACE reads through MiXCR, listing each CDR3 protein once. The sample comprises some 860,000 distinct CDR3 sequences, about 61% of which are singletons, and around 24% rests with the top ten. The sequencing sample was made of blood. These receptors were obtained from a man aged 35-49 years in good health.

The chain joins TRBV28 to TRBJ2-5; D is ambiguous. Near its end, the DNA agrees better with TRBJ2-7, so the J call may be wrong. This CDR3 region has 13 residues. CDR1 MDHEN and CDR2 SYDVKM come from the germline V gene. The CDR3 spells CASSALPIYEQYF. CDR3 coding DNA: TGTGCCAGCAGTGCTTTACCGATCTACGAGCAGTACTTC.

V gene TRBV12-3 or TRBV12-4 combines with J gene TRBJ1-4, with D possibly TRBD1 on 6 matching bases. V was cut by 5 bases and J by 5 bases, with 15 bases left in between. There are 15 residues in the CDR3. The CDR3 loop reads CASSARQVLNEKLFF. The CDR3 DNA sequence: TGTGCCAGCAGTGCCCGACAGGTTCTAAATGAAAAACTGTTTTTT.

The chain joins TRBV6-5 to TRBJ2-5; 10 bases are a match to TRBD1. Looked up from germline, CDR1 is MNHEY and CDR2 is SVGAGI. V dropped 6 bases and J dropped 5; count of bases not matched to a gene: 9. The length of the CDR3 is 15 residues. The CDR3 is CASSLGQGYAETQYF. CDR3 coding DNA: TGTGCCAGCAGCCTGGGACAGGGGTATGCCGAGACCCAGTACTTC.

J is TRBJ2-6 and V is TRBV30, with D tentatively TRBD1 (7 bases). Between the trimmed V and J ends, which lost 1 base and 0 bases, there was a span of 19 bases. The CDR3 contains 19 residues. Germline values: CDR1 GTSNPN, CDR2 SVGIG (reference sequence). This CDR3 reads CAWSGGETGYSSGANVLTF. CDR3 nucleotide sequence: TGTGCCTGGAGTGGGGGGGAGACAGGGTATTCCTCTGGGGCCAACGTCCTGACTTTC.

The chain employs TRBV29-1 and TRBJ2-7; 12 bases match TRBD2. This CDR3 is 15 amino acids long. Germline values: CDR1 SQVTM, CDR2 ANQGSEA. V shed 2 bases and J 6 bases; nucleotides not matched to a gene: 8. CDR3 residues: CSVESLAGGPAEQYF. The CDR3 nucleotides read TGCAGCGTTGAATCTCTAGCGGGAGGGCCGGCCGAGCAGTACTTC.

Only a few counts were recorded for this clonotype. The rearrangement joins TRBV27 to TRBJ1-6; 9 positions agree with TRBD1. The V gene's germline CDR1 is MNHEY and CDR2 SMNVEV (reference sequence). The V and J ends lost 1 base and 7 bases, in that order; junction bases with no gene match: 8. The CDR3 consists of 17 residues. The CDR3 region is CASSLLRTGEDNSPLHF. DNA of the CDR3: TGTGCCAGCAGTTTATTGAGGACAGGGGAAGACAATTCACCCCTCCACTTT.

The CDR3 reads CASGTGGLQETQYF. For the CDR3, the DNA is TGTGCCAGCGGAACGGGGGGACTCCAAGAGACCCAGTACTTC. The chain links TRBV28 to TRBJ2-5, with 7 bases identical to TRBD2. Germline CDR1 is MDHEN and CDR2 is SYDVKM. V gave up 8 bases and J gave up 1 base; unmatched junction bases: 7. The CDR3 is made up of 14 amino acids.

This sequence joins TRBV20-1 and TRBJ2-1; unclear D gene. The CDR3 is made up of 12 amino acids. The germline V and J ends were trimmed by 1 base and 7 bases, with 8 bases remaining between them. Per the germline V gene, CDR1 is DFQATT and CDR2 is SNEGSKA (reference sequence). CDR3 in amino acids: CSARVMGNEQFF. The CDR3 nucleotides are TGCAGTGCTAGAGTGATGGGGAATGAGCAGTTCTTC.

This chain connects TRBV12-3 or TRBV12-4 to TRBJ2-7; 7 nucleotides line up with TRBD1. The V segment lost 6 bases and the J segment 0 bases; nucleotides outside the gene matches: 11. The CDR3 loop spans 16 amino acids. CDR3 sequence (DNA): TGTGCCAGCAGCAGCGCAGGGGGTCAAAGCTCCTACGAGCAGTACTTC. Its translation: CASSSAGGQSSYEQYF.

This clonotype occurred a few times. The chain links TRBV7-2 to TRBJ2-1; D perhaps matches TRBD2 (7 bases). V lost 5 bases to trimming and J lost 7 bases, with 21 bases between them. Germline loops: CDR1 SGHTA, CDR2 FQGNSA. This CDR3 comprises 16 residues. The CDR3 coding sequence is TGTGCCAGCAGCCCCACCGGCGGGGGCCAATCAAATGAGCAGTTCTTC. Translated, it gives CASSPTGGGQSNEQFF.

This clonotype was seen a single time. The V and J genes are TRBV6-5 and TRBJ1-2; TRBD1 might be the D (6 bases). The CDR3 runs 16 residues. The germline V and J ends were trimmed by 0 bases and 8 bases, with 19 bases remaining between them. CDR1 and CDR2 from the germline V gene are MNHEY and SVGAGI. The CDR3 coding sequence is TGTGCCAGCAGTTACTCGGGGGGCAGAGCAATGACGGGCTACACCTTC. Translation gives CASSYSGGRAMTGYTF.

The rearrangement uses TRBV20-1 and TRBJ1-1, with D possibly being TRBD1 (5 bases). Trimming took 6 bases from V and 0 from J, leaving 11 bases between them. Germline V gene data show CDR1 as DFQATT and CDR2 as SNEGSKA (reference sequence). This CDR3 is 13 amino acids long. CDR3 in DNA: TGCAGTGCGCGAGGGACCTTGAACACTGAAGCTTTCTTT. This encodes CSARGTLNTEAFF.

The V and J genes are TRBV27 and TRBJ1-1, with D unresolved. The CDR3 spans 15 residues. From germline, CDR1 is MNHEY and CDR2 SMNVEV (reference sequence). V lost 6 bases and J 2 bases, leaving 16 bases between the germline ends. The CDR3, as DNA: TGTGCCAGCAGCTACTACCGGACGGGCAACACTGAAGCTTTCTTT. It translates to CASSYYRTGNTEAFF.

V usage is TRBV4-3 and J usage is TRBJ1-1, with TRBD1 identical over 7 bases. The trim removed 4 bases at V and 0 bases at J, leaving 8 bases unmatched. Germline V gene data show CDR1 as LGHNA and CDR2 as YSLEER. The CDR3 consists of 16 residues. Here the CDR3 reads CASSPTTGIMNTEAFF. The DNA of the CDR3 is TGCGCCAGCAGCCCAACGACAGGGATTATGAACACTGAAGCTTTCTTT.

The CDR3, as DNA: TGTGCCAGCAGCTTAACCTCATCGGGGGAGAAGAGAGATACGCAGTATTTT. Translated: CASSLTSSGEKRDTQYF. The gene calls are TRBV7-9 and TRBJ2-3, with D maybe TRBD2 (6 bases). V was cut by 2 bases and J by 5 bases, with 20 bases left in between. Per the germline V gene, CDR1 is SEHNR and CDR2 is FQNEAQ (reference sequence). CDR3 length: 17 residues.

The CDR3: CSARDLGQGTYEQYF. CDR3 sequence (DNA): TGCAGTGCTAGAGATCTAGGACAGGGAACCTACGAGCAGTACTTC. V usage is TRBV20-1 and J usage is TRBJ2-7, with TRBD1 identical over 8 bases. CDR3 length: 15 residues. The germline CDR1 and CDR2 sequences are DFQATT and SNEGSKA (reference sequence). J gave up 2 bases and V 0 bases, and 6 bases lay outside the gene matches.

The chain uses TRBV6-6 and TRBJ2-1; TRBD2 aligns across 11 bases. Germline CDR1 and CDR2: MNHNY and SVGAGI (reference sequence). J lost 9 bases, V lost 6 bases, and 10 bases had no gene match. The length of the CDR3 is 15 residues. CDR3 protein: CASRQTSGSFGEQFF. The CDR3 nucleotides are TGTGCCAGCAGACAAACTAGCGGGAGTTTTGGTGAGCAGTTCTTC.

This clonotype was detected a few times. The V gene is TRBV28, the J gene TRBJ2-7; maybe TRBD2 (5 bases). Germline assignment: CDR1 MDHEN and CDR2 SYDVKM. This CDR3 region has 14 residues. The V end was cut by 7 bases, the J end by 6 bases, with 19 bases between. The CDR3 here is CASTPVRRMSEQYF. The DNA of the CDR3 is TGTGCCAGCACTCCCGTGCGGAGGATGAGCGAGCAGTACTTC. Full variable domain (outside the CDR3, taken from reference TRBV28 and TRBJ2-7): DVKVTQSSRYLVKRTGEKVFLECVQDMDHENMFWYRQDPGLGLRLIYFSYDVKMKEKGDIPEGYSVSREKKERFSLILESASTNQTSMYLCASTPVRRMSEQYFGPGTRLTVT.

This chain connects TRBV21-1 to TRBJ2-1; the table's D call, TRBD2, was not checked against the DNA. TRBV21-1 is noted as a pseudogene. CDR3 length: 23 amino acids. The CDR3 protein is CASNEEGWWARIPGGPWYNEQFF. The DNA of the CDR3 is TGTGCCAGCAACGAAGAGGGGTGGTGGGCGAGGATACCAGGAGGTCCTTGGTACAATGAGCAGTTCTTC.

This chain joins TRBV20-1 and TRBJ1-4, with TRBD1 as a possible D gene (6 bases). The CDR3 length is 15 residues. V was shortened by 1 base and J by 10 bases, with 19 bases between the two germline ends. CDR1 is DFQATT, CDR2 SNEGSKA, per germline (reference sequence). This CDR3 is CSARAMGAGEGKLFF. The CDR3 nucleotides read TGCAGTGCTAGAGCAATGGGGGCAGGGGAAGGAAAACTGTTTTTT.

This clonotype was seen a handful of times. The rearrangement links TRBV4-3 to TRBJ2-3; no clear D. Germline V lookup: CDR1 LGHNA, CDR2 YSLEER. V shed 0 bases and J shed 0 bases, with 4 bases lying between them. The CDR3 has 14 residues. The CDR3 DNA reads TGCGCCAGCAGCCAAGATCCGAGCACAGATACGCAGTATTTT. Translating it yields CASSQDPSTDTQYF.

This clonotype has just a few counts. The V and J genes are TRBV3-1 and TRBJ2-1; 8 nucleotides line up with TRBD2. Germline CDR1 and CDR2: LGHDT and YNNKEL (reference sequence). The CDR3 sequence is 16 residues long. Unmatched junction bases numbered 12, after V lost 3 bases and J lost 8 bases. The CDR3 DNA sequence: TGTGCCAGCAGCCAGTCTTCCGGGACTAGGTGGTATGAGCAGTTCTTC. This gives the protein CASSQSSGTRWYEQFF.

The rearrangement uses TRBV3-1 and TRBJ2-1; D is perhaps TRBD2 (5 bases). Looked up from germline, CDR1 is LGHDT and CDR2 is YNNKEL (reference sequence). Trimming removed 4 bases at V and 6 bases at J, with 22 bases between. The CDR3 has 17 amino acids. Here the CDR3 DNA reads TGTGCCAGCAGCCGTAGCACTATGGGCCGAGGGATCAATGAGCAGTTCTTC. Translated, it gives CASSRSTMGRGINEQFF.

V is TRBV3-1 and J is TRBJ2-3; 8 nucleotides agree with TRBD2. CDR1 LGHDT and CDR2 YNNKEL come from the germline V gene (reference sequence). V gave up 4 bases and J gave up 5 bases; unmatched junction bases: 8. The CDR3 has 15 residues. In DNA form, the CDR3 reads TGTGCCAGCAGCCGTAGCGCCCTAGCGGGAGATACGCAGTATTTT. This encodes CASSRSALAGDTQYF.

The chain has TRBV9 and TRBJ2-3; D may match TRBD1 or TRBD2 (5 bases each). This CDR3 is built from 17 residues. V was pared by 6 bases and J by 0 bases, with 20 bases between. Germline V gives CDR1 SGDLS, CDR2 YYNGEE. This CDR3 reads CASTPEGLALSTDTQYF. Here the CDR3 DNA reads TGTGCCAGCACCCCAGAGGGGTTAGCTCTTAGCACAGATACGCAGTATTTT.

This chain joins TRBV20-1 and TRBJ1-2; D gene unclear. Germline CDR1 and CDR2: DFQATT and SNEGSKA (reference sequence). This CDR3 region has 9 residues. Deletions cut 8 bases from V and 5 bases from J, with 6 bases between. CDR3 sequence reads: CSPLYGYTF. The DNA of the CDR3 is TGCAGTCCCCTTTATGGCTACACCTTC.

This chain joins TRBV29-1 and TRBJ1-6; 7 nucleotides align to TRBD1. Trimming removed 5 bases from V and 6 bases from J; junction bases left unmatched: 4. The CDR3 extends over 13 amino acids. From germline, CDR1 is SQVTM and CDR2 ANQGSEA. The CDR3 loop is CSVRSGGNSPLHF. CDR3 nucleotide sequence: TGCAGCGTTAGGTCAGGGGGTAATTCACCCCTCCACTTT.

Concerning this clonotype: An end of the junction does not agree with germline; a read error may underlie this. The DNA of the CDR3 is TGTGCCAGCAGCTTAGTCTCTGGGGGTTCTGGGGCCAACGTCCAGACTTTC. Its protein product is CASSLVSGGSGANVQTF. This rearrangement joins TRBV11-2 to TRBJ2-6, with D perhaps matching TRBD1 or TRBD2 (5 bases each). The CDR3 totals 17 residues. CDR1 is SGHAT, CDR2 FQNNGV, per germline.

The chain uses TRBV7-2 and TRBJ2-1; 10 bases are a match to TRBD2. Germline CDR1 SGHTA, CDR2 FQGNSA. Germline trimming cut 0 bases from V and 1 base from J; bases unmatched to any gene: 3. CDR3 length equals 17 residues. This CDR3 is CASSLASGGISYNEQFF. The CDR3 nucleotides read TGTGCCAGCAGCTTAGCTAGCGGGGGGATTTCCTACAATGAGCAGTTCTTC.

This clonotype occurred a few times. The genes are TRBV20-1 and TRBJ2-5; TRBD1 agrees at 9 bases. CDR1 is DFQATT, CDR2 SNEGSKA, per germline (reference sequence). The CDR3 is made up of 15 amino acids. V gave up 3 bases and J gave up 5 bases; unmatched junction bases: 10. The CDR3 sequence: CSASSGQGAGETQYF. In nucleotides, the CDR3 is TGCAGTGCTAGTTCGGGACAGGGTGCAGGGGAGACCCAGTACTTC.

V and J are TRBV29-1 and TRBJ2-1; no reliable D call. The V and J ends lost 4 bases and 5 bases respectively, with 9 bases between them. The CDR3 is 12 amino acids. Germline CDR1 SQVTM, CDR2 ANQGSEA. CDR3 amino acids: CSVVVANNEQFF. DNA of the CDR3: TGCAGCGTTGTAGTCGCCAACAATGAGCAGTTCTTC.

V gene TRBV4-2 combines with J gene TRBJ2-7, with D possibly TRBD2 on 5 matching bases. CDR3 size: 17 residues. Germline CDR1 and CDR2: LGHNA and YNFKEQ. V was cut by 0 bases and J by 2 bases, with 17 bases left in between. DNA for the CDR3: TGTGCCAGCAGCCAAGAAGAGGCTAGCTCGATTCCCTACGAGCAGTACTTC. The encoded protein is CASSQEEASSIPYEQYF.